Listed below are T cell receptor beta chains from one sample, sequenced in a study of blood T cell repertoires in COVID-19. Using immunoSEQ multiplex PCR, the repertoire was profiled, and TCRdb retains in-frame clones only, with some absent. The data show roughly 100,000 clones, roughly 87% seen once. Sequencing was performed on peripheral blood. These receptors were taken from a man between 50 and 59 years old with active COVID-19. Each CDR3 is given with its conserved first and last residue. D genes are given only for firm matches. Some rows mark clone size as missing; the rest say once, few, many or name a class of expanded clone.

>TRBV6-5|-|TRBJ1-2|-
CASRKPQGGYYGYTF
TGTGCCAGCAGGAAACCACAGGGTGGTTACTATGGCTACACCTTC
>TRBV7-9|-|TRBJ2-3|TRBD1
CASTRTGSTDTQYF
TGTGCCAGCACGCGGACAGGGAGCACAGATACGCAGTATTTT
>TRBV7-2|-|TRBJ1-3|TRBD1
CASSLAGGSRNTIYF
TGTGCCAGCAGCTTAGCAGGGGGCAGTCGAAACACCATATATTTT
>TRBV4-2|-|TRBJ2-5|TRBD2
CASSWGLAETQYF
TGTGCCAGCAGCTGGGGACTAGCGGAGACCCAGTACTTC
>TRBV25-1|-|TRBJ2-3|TRBD2
CASRPTSGGATDTQYF
TGTGCCAGCAGACCAACTAGCGGGGGGGCCACAGATACGCAGTATTTT
>TRBV18|-|TRBJ1-2|TRBD1
CASSINSGTANNYGYTF
TGTGCCAGCTCAATCAATTCCGGGACAGCCAACAACTATGGCTACACCTTC
>TRBV19|once|TRBJ2-7|-
CASSKGKSYEQYF
TGTGCCAGTAGTAAGGGGAAATCCTACGAGCAGTACTTC
>TRBV6-6|-|TRBJ2-5|-
CATKGPGETQYF
TGTGCCACCAAAGGTCCAGGGGAGACCCAGTACTTC
>TRBV18|-|TRBJ1-1|TRBD1
CASSSDRGRTEAFF
TGTGCCAGCTCATCCGACAGGGGGAGAACTGAAGCTTTCTTT
>TRBV6-2/TRBV6-3|few|TRBJ2-7|-
CASSDRSSYEQYF
TGTGCCAGCAGCGACAGGAGCTCCTACGAGCAGTACTTC
>TRBV4-3|-|TRBJ2-3|TRBD1
CASSQDPARGTQYF
TGCGCCAGCAGCCAAGATCCAGCCAGGGGGACGCAGTATTTT
>TRBV15|-|TRBJ2-7|TRBD2
CATSREPLTSGGDSYEQYF
TGTGCCACCAGCAGGGAACCCCTCACTAGCGGGGGGGACTCCTACGAGCAGTACTTC
>TRBV18|-|TRBJ1-2|TRBD1
CASSLQTGDSGYTF
TGTGCCAGCTCACTTCAAACAGGGGACAGCGGCTACACCTTC
>TRBV5-4|-|TRBJ1-1|TRBD1
CASNSQGPNTEAFF
TGTGCCAGCAACTCACAGGGGCCGAACACTGAAGCTTTCTTT
>TRBV6-2/TRBV6-3|-|TRBJ1-2|TRBD1
CASSYSKGQGMNYGYTF
TGTGCCAGCAGTTACTCGAAGGGACAGGGGATGAACTATGGCTACACCTTC
>TRBV5-4|-|TRBJ1-6|-
CASSFSGGETLHF
TGTGCCAGCAGCTTTTCTGGCGGGGAAACCCTCCACTTT
>TRBV4-1|-|TRBJ1-6|TRBD1
CASSQLGGTGGSPLHF
TGCGCCAGCAGCCAACTAGGGGGGACAGGGGGCTCACCCCTCCACTTT
>TRBV7-2|-|TRBJ1-5|-
CASSLVQGNQPQHF
TGTGCCAGCAGCTTAGTGCAGGGCAATCAGCCCCAGCATTTT
>TRBV11-2|-|TRBJ1-6|-
CASSFGGYNSPLHF
TGTGCCAGCAGCTTCGGAGGTTATAATTCACCCCTCCACTTT
>TRBV5-1|-|TRBJ1-3|-
CASSLGPTGTGNTIYF
TGCGCCAGCAGCTTGGGGCCCACAGGGACTGGAAACACCATATATTTT
>TRBV7-2|-|TRBJ1-2|-
CASSARGRTDGYTF
TGTGCCAGCAGCGCCCGGGGAAGAACGGATGGCTACACCTTC
>TRBV5-8|-|TRBJ2-7|TRBD1
CASLDREGVYEQYF
TGTGCCAGCCTGGACAGGGAAGGGGTCTACGAGCAGTACTTC
>TRBV5-6|-|TRBJ2-5|TRBD2
CASSLGTSGGPWETQYF
TGTGCCAGCAGCTTGGGAACTAGCGGGGGACCCTGGGAGACCCAGTACTTC
>TRBV5-5|-|TRBJ1-1|TRBD1
CASSLLGQGNTEAFF
TGTGCCAGCAGCTTATTGGGACAGGGGAACACTGAAGCTTTCTTT
>TRBV5-1|-|TRBJ1-1|-
CASSAGEVGTEAFF
TGCGCCAGCAGCGCGGGAGAGGTGGGCACTGAAGCTTTCTTT
>TRBV15|-|TRBJ2-2|TRBD1
CATGQGRTGELFF
TGTGCCACCGGACAGGGGAGGACCGGGGAGCTGTTTTTT
>TRBV18|-|TRBJ1-2|TRBD1
CASSPEGRGQEGYTF
TGTGCCAGCTCACCGGAGGGCAGGGGGCAAGAGGGCTACACCTTC
>TRBV9|-|TRBJ2-7|-
CASSVGHSYEQYF
TGTGCCAGCAGCGTAGGACATAGCTACGAGCAGTACTTC
>TRBV29-1|-|TRBJ2-4|-
CSVREVAKNIQYF
TGCAGCGTTCGGGAAGTGGCCAAAAACATTCAGTACTTC
>TRBV10-3|-|TRBJ1-6|TRBD1
CATLDRLNSPLHF
TGTGCCACCCTGGACAGGCTTAATTCACCCCTCCACTTT
>TRBV29-1|few|TRBJ2-7|TRBD1
CSAQGQIVPYEQYF
TGCAGCGCTCAGGGACAGATAGTACCCTACGAGCAGTACTTC
>TRBV6-5|many|TRBJ2-7|-
CASSGAYEQYF
TGTGCCAGCTCCGGAGCCTACGAGCAGTACTTC
>TRBV10-3|-|TRBJ1-5|-
CAISESGRRNQPQHF
TGTGCCATCAGTGAGTCGGGGCGAAGGAATCAGCCCCAGCATTTT
>TRBV2|-|TRBJ1-2|-
CASSEAGAGGYTF
TGTGCCAGCAGTGAAGCAGGGGCCGGTGGCTACACCTTC
>TRBV19|once|TRBJ2-7|TRBD1
CASAPGQGANEQYF
TGTGCCAGTGCACCGGGACAGGGGGCCAACGAGCAGTACTTC
>TRBV19|-|TRBJ2-4|-
CASRNPGLGGNIQYF
TGTGCCAGTAGGAACCCGGGACTTGGGGGGAACATTCAGTACTTC
>TRBV4-1|-|TRBJ2-1|TRBD2
CASSQNHPTGGREQFF
TGCGCCAGCAGCCAAAACCACCCTACGGGGGGGCGAGAGCAGTTCTTC
>TRBV7-6|-|TRBJ1-6|-
CASSPHSRQNSPLHF
TGTGCCAGCAGCCCCCACTCGAGGCAGAATTCACCCCTCCACTTT
>TRBV6-1|-|TRBJ2-5|TRBD2
CASSAPSLAGGRETQYF
TGTGCCAGCAGTGCCCCTTCGCTAGCGGGGGGGCGAGAGACCCAGTACTTC
>TRBV4-3|-|TRBJ2-7|-
CASSQEGSGSYEQYF
TGCGCCAGCAGCCAAGAGGGAAGCGGCTCCTACGAGCAGTACTTC
>TRBV11-3|-|TRBJ2-3|TRBD2
CASSSGGEGSTDTQYF
TGTGCCAGCAGCTCCGGGGGGGAGGGCAGCACAGATACGCAGTATTTT
>TRBV12-5|once|TRBJ1-1|TRBD1
CASGLGQGGTEAFF
TGTGCTAGTGGTTTAGGGCAGGGGGGTACTGAAGCTTTCTTT
>TRBV6-5|once|TRBJ1-2|-
CASSYSGRYGYTF
TGTGCCAGCAGTTACTCGGGCCGGTATGGCTACACCTTC
>TRBV7-9|-|TRBJ1-4|TRBD1
CASSPWTGEEKLFF
TGTGCCAGCAGCCCTTGGACAGGGGAGGAAAAACTGTTTTTT
>TRBV6-5|-|TRBJ2-7|-
CASSGPYEQYF
TGTGCCAGCTCCGGTCCCTACGAGCAGTACTTC
>TRBV27|once|TRBJ1-5|-
CASSKQTHQPQHF
TGTGCCAGCAGTAAACAGACCCATCAGCCCCAGCATTTT
>TRBV7-9|-|TRBJ2-7|TRBD2
CASSWGLAGGRNYEQYF
TGTGCCAGCAGCTGGGGACTAGCGGGGGGGCGCAACTACGAGCAGTACTTC
>TRBV28|once|TRBJ1-5|-
CASSFPPRGRGDQPQHF
TGTGCCAGCAGTTTCCCCCCCAGGGGTAGGGGAGATCAGCCCCAGCATTTT
>TRBV15|-|TRBJ2-7|TRBD1
CATSTGQGAYNEQYF
TGTGCCACCAGCACAGGACAGGGGGCGTACAACGAGCAGTACTTC
>TRBV7-2|-|TRBJ2-2|-
CASSSRNTGELFF
TGTGCCAGCAGCTCCAGGAACACCGGGGAGCTGTTTTTT